This entry describes one T cell receptor (beta chain). It has no known antigen specificity. No clone much larger than this one lies a single base away; base qualities are absent. The data are from a study of blood T cell repertoires in COVID-19 (dated by TCRdb to 2018 to 2021). About the study as a whole: The collaborator samples originated in the United States, Italy and Spain and spanned the acute and convalescent phases of COVID-19. The repertoires were made available in a free public database intended to serve as a resource for research on the immune response to SARS-CoV-2. The prospective study material was composed of cDNA or gDNA derived from T cells, B-cell-depleted T cells, or PBMCs. The sample metadata nearly always contained a de-identified subject ID, COVID-19 status, age in years and sex. The samples were drawn from the first 160 participants of the ongoing ImmuneRACE study and from roughly 1,300 subjects provided by 6 global collaborators. The dataset comprised deeply sampled blood TCRbeta repertoires from subjects exposed to, actively infected with, or recovered from COVID-19. Where available, HLA class I and class II types were obtained from metadata supplied by the sample provider rather than from assay-based typing.

CDR1 and CDR2, per the germline V gene, are MDHEN and SYDVKM. From the cysteine through the phenylalanine, the CDR3 covers 18 amino acids. Just the 54-base CDR3 DNA is kept, in frame starting at base 1. V ends up 6 bases short and J 0 bases short, with an unmatched junction base count of 11. TCRbeta CDR3 regions were amplified from genomic DNA by means of the immunoSEQ Assay, a bias-controlled multiplex PCR. Per the authors' processing: Nucleated cell counts per sample were estimated from amplification of reference gene primers within the assay. To quantify the absolute abundance of each unique TCRbeta CDR3 rearrangement, sequence reads were collapsed and filtered. For each sample, productive Simpson clonality was calculated as the square root of Simpson's diversity index across productive rearrangements. TCRdb obtained this table from immuneACCESS and retained in-frame rearrangements with V and J assigned. These tables miss some clones; where compared with another copy, unresolved V genes account for less than half of the shortfall, and the remainder is unexplained. That table is the source of V, J and clone size, and D and trimming were worked out from the DNA. Within this sample are 65,000 or so clones, with about nine tenths of them counted one time only. The ten largest account for over 9% of the sample.

What the work shows at the level of the full study, not this receptor alone: The amount of clinical and demographic metadata varied by source and participant and was provided uncurated.

Collaborating institutions collected whole blood in K2EDTA tubes following their own protocols. Collaborator samples were shipped for TCRbeta analysis as frozen whole blood, isolated PBMCs, or DNA extracted from either sample type. Material for sequencing was peripheral blood. The rearranged chain carries TRBV28 and TRBJ1-3; TRBD1 matches 10 bases in the middle. The sequence came from a human donor with acute or convalescent COVID-19. The donor label of this sample is uncertain. The sequenced DNA: TGTGCCAGCAGGCCGGGACAGGGGCCTATTCACTCTGGAAACACCATATATTTT. Its protein product is CASRPGQGPIHSGNTIYF. Where the CDR3 stops, the reference TRBV28 and TRBJ1-3 genes take over; the full variable domain is DVKVTQSSRYLVKRTGEKVFLECVQDMDHENMFWYRQDPGLGLRLIYFSYDVKMKEKGDIPEGYSVSREKKERFSLILESASTNQTSMYLCASRPGQGPIHSGNTIYFGEGSWLTVV.